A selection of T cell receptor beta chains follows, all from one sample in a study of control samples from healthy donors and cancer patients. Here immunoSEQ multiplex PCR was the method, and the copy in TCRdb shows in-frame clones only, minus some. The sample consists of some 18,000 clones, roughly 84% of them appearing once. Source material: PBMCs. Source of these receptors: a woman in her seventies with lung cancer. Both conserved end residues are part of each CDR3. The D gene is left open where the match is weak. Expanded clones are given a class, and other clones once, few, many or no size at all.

CDR3aa: CASSMGDSETQYF; CDR3nt: TGCGCCAGCAGCATGGGGGACTCAGAGACCCAGTACTTC; v_gene: TRBV5-1; abundance: .; d_gene: .; j_gene: TRBJ2-5
CDR3aa: CASTDRGRESYEQYF; CDR3nt: TGTGCCAGCACGGACAGGGGCCGAGAGTCTTACGAGCAGTACTTC; v_gene: TRBV28; abundance: .; d_gene: TRBD1; j_gene: TRBJ2-7
CDR3aa: CAISESTGQGVNTEAFF; CDR3nt: TGTGCCATCAGTGAGTCAACGGGACAGGGCGTGAACACTGAAGCTTTCTTT; v_gene: TRBV10-3; abundance: .; d_gene: TRBD1; j_gene: TRBJ1-1
CDR3aa: CASSPPATDWGGNTIYF; CDR3nt: TGTGCCAGCAGCCCTCCGGCGACGGATTGGGGTGGAAACACCATATATTTT; v_gene: TRBV3-1/TRBV3-2; abundance: .; d_gene: .; j_gene: TRBJ1-3
CDR3aa: CASSSPGDRAMNIQYF; CDR3nt: TGTGCCAGCAGCTCCCCAGGGGATCGGGCAATGAACATTCAGTACTTC; v_gene: TRBV3-1/TRBV3-2; abundance: few; d_gene: .; j_gene: TRBJ2-4
CDR3aa: CASRTLLNTEAFF; CDR3nt: TGTGCCAGCAGGACCCTTTTGAACACTGAAGCTTTCTTT; v_gene: TRBV28; abundance: .; d_gene: .; j_gene: TRBJ1-1
CDR3aa: CASSSIQGQPQHF; CDR3nt: TGTGCCAGCAGTTCGATTCAGGGGCAGCCCCAGCATTTT; v_gene: TRBV6-5; abundance: once; d_gene: .; j_gene: TRBJ1-5
CDR3aa: CSGTANTEAFF; CDR3nt: TGCAGCGGGACGGCGAACACTGAAGCTTTCTTT; v_gene: TRBV29-1; abundance: .; d_gene: .; j_gene: TRBJ1-1
CDR3aa: CASSLDRAGGAGTDTQYF; CDR3nt: TGTGCCAGCAGTTTGGACAGGGCTGGGGGAGCAGGCACAGATACGCAGTATTTT; v_gene: TRBV27; abundance: .; d_gene: TRBD1; j_gene: TRBJ2-3
CDR3aa: CASHSIQETQYF; CDR3nt: TGTGCCAGCCACTCAATCCAAGAGACCCAGTACTTC; v_gene: TRBV7-9; abundance: .; d_gene: .; j_gene: TRBJ2-5
CDR3aa: CASSLGDQPQHF; CDR3nt: TGTGCCAGCAGCTTAGGGGACCAGCCCCAGCATTTT; v_gene: TRBV7-9; abundance: .; d_gene: .; j_gene: TRBJ1-5
CDR3aa: CAWRRERAVLSEAFF; CDR3nt: TGTGCCTGGAGGAGAGAGCGGGCGGTCCTCTCTGAAGCTTTCTTT; v_gene: TRBV30; abundance: .; d_gene: .; j_gene: TRBJ1-1
CDR3aa: CASSQDSGRAYEQYF; CDR3nt: TGTGCCAGCAGCCAAGATAGCGGGAGGGCCTACGAGCAGTACTTC; v_gene: TRBV3-1/TRBV3-2; abundance: .; d_gene: TRBD2; j_gene: TRBJ2-7
CDR3aa: CASSESITGTNSPLHF; CDR3nt: TGCGCCAGCAGTGAGTCGATTACAGGAACTAATTCACCCCTCCACTTT; v_gene: TRBV10-2; abundance: .; d_gene: .; j_gene: TRBJ1-6
CDR3aa: CATSGFYTGGLNEQFF; CDR3nt: TGTGCCACCAGTGGTTTCTACACAGGGGGCCTCAATGAGCAGTTCTTC; v_gene: TRBV24-1; abundance: .; d_gene: TRBD1; j_gene: TRBJ2-1
CDR3aa: CASSRSATSTDTQYF; CDR3nt: TGTGCCAGCAGCCGTAGCGCGACTAGCACAGATACGCAGTATTTT; v_gene: TRBV7-8; abundance: .; d_gene: .; j_gene: TRBJ2-3
CDR3aa: CASSPRGQLNTEAFF; CDR3nt: TGTGCCAGCAGCCCTCGGGGACAGTTGAACACTGAAGCTTTCTTT; v_gene: TRBV7-9; abundance: .; d_gene: TRBD1; j_gene: TRBJ1-1
CDR3aa: CSVGRDYSYNEQFF; CDR3nt: TGCAGCGTTGGACGGGACTACTCCTACAATGAGCAGTTCTTC; v_gene: TRBV29-1; abundance: .; d_gene: TRBD2; j_gene: TRBJ2-1
CDR3aa: CATSRDLGVSYEQYF; CDR3nt: TGTGCCACCAGCAGAGATCTTGGGGTCTCCTACGAGCAGTACTTC; v_gene: TRBV15; abundance: once; d_gene: .; j_gene: TRBJ2-7
CDR3aa: CASTNLGGKLFF; CDR3nt: TGTGCCAGCACCAACTTGGGCGGAAAACTGTTTTTT; v_gene: TRBV5-6; abundance: .; d_gene: .; j_gene: TRBJ1-4
CDR3aa: CASSQGEGKGYTF; CDR3nt: TGTGCCAGCAGCCAAGGGGAGGGGAAAGGCTACACCTTC; v_gene: TRBV3-1/TRBV3-2; abundance: .; d_gene: .; j_gene: TRBJ1-2
CDR3aa: CASSPLGARDTEAFF; CDR3nt: TGTGCCAGTAGCCCGCTGGGAGCGAGGGACACTGAAGCTTTCTTT; v_gene: TRBV19; abundance: .; d_gene: .; j_gene: TRBJ1-1
CDR3aa: CASSQDIRDRVVEQFF; CDR3nt: TGCGCCAGCAGCCAAGATATCCGGGACAGGGTGGTTGAGCAGTTCTTC; v_gene: TRBV4-3; abundance: .; d_gene: TRBD1; j_gene: TRBJ2-1
CDR3aa: CASRVTDTQYF; CDR3nt: TGTGCCAGCAGGGTCACAGATACGCAGTATTTT; v_gene: TRBV2; abundance: once; d_gene: .; j_gene: TRBJ2-3
CDR3aa: CASSSSTGNVNTEAFF; CDR3nt: TGTGCCAGCAGCTCCTCGACAGGGAATGTGAACACTGAAGCTTTCTTT; v_gene: TRBV7-9; abundance: .; d_gene: TRBD1; j_gene: TRBJ1-1
CDR3aa: CASSPPAGPNTEAFF; CDR3nt: TGTGCCAGCAGTCCACCGGCAGGGCCGAACACTGAAGCTTTCTTT; v_gene: TRBV28; abundance: .; d_gene: .; j_gene: TRBJ1-1
CDR3aa: CASREQGNYGYTF; CDR3nt: TGTGCCAGCAGGGAACAGGGGAACTATGGCTACACCTTC; v_gene: TRBV3-1/TRBV3-2; abundance: once; d_gene: TRBD1; j_gene: TRBJ1-2